The 30 T cell receptor beta chains reported below all come from one sample, sequenced in a study of blood T cells in healthy people across ages. Sample-barcoded 5' priming and a J-beta primer mix drove a second PCR of roughly 7 to 11 cycles. TCRdb used MiXCR to reprocess the 5' RACE reads, holding one entry per CDR3 protein. The table lists roughly 1.4 million distinct CDR3 sequences, around 55% of them singletons. Sequenced material: blood. The receptors derive from a man aged 18 to 30 in good health.

The V and J genes are TRBV2 and TRBJ2-7; no firm D call. This CDR3 contains 13 residues. V lost 4 bases and J lost 5, with 12 bases in between. CDR1 and CDR2 from the germline V gene are SNHLY and FYNNEI. The CDR3 loop is CASSGAGFNEQYF. CDR3 in DNA: TGTGCCAGCAGTGGAGCAGGTTTCAACGAGCAGTACTTC.

CDR3 coding DNA: TGTGCCACGGGGACGGCAGGAATTAACACTGAAGCTTTCTTT. It translates to CATGTAGINTEAFF. The rearrangement links TRBV13 to TRBJ1-1, with TRBD1 as a possible D gene (5 bases). CDR1 PRHDT and CDR2 FYEKMQ come from the germline V gene (reference sequence). Between the trimmed V and J ends, which lost 10 bases and 2 bases, there was a span of 17 bases. The CDR3 covers 14 residues.

In its sample, this clonotype was seen a few times. This chain uses TRBV7-6 with TRBJ2-5, with 8 bases fitting TRBD1. Trimming at V came to 1 base and at J to 5 bases, leaving 12 bases not matched to a gene. Germline V gene lookup returns CDR1 SGHVS and CDR2 FNYEAQ. There are 17 residues in the CDR3. The CDR3 DNA follows: TGTGCCAGCAGCTTAGAGTATCGGACAGGGCTTAGGGAGACCCAGTACTTC. Residues: CASSLEYRTGLRETQYF.

This clonotype has more than one count but fewer than ten. The chain couples TRBV20-1 to TRBJ2-7; tentatively, D is TRBD1 (5 bases). Germline CDR1 and CDR2: DFQATT and SNEGSKA (reference sequence). This CDR3 comprises 15 residues. V dropped 2 bases and J dropped 0 bases, with 14 bases sitting between them. Written as DNA, the CDR3 is TGCAGTGCTAGATCCCGACAGCACATCTCCTACGAGCAGTACTTC. Translation: CSARSRQHISYEQYF.

This CDR3 reads CSARLRQGSLSDTQYF. In DNA form, the CDR3 reads TGCAGTGCTAGACTGCGACAGGGGTCTCTCTCAGATACGCAGTATTTT. The chain has TRBV20-1 and TRBJ2-3, with 8 bases lining up with TRBD1. V lost 2 bases and J lost 4; bases outside the gene matches: 11. Germline CDR1 is DFQATT and CDR2 is SNEGSKA (reference sequence). This CDR3 region has 16 residues.

The J gene is TRBJ2-4, the V gene TRBV28, with 7 bases identical to TRBD1. Germline trimming cut 4 bases from V and 7 bases from J; bases unmatched to any gene: 13. The length of the CDR3 is 16 residues. Germline CDR1 reads MDHEN; CDR2 reads SYDVKM. CDR3 sequence: CASSSTLTGARNIQYF. CDR3 sequence (DNA): TGTGCCAGCAGTTCAACCCTCACAGGGGCGCGGAACATTCAGTACTTC. Based on the CDR3 plus reference TRBV28 and TRBJ2-4, the full variable domain is DVKVTQSSRYLVKRTGEKVFLECVQDMDHENMFWYRQDPGLGLRLIYFSYDVKMKEKGDIPEGYSVSREKKERFSLILESASTNQTSMYLCASSSTLTGARNIQYFGAGTRLSVL.

V and J are TRBV7-8 and TRBJ1-2, with D hard to call. This CDR3 has 13 amino acids. Trimming stripped 2 bases from V and 8 bases from J, with 12 bases between. Looked up from germline, CDR1 is SGHVS and CDR2 is FQNEAQ. The CDR3 protein is CASSLLSDRGYTF. In DNA, the CDR3 is TGTGCCAGCAGCTTACTGTCGGATCGCGGCTACACCTTC.

This sequence joins TRBV18 and TRBJ2-2; 14 bases fit TRBD2. Trimming took 2 bases from V and 1 from J; bases not matched to a gene: 6. Germline V gene lookup returns CDR1 KGHSH and CDR2 LQKENI. This CDR3 has 19 residues. The CDR3 nucleotides are TGTGCCAGCTCACCATTGTCCGGGACTAGCGGGAGGAACACCGGGGAGCTGTTTTTT. Its protein is CASSPLSGTSGRNTGELFF.

The V call is TRBV20-1, the J call TRBJ2-4, with 7 bases aligning to TRBD2. The trim removed 5 bases at V and 3 bases at J, leaving 16 bases unmatched. There are 17 residues in the CDR3. From germline, CDR1 is DFQATT and CDR2 SNEGSKA (reference sequence). CDR3 sequence reads: CSAGRKIAGAGKNIQYF. The CDR3 DNA sequence: TGCAGTGCTGGCCGGAAAATCGCGGGAGCGGGCAAAAACATTCAGTACTTC.

The CDR3 DNA reads as TGCGCCAGCAGCCAAGATCTATGGGGTGAGCAGTTCTTC. This gives the protein CASSQDLWGEQFF. The rearrangement uses TRBV4-3 and TRBJ2-1; no reliable D call. The V gene's germline CDR1 is LGHNA and CDR2 YSLEER. Between the trimmed V and J ends, which lost 0 bases and 9 bases, there was a span of 9 bases. CDR3 length: 13 amino acids.

The CDR3 region is CAINAHKRDSASYEQYF. CDR3 DNA: TGTGCCATCAATGCACACAAACGGGACAGCGCTTCCTACGAGCAGTACTTC. V is TRBV10-3 and J is TRBJ2-7, with 7 bases identical to TRBD1. CDR1 is ENHRY and CDR2 is SYGVKD in the germline V gene. The CDR3 totals 17 residues. Trimming removed 7 bases from V and 1 base from J; junction bases left unmatched: 16.

The V and J genes are TRBV6-2 or TRBV6-3 and TRBJ2-4; TRBD2 might be the D (7 bases). The DNA end lines up better with TRBJ2-7; the J call may be wrong. The CDR3 sequence is 14 residues long. Per the germline V gene, CDR1 is MNHEY and CDR2 is SVGEGT. CDR3 nucleotides: TGTGCCAGCAGGACAGGCCGGGAGGCCCACGAGCAGTACTTC. Translating gives CASRTGREAHEQYF.

This chain joins TRBV29-1 and TRBJ2-5; no firm D call. The J call is uncertain, as TRBJ2-7 better fits the DNA end. The CDR3 contains 12 residues. From germline, CDR1 is SQVTM and CDR2 ANQGSEA. The CDR3 DNA is TGCAGCGTTAGGACCTTTAGGCACGAGCAGTACTTC. It yields the protein CSVRTFRHEQYF.

The CDR3 DNA is TGCAGCGTTTGGGGGGCAGGGAACACCGGGGAGCTGTTTTTT. This encodes CSVWGAGNTGELFF. The chain is built from TRBV29-1 and TRBJ2-2; D may correspond to TRBD1 or TRBD2 (6 bases each). Trimming cost V 5 bases and J 1 base, with 11 bases left between them. The CDR3 covers 14 residues. CDR1 is SQVTM, CDR2 ANQGSEA, per germline.

This clonotype was found a few times. This chain uses TRBV15 with TRBJ1-4; 10 bases match TRBD1. Per the germline V gene, CDR1 is LNHNV and CDR2 is YYDKDF (reference sequence). The trim removed 0 bases at V and 5 bases at J, leaving 6 bases unmatched. The CDR3 spans 17 residues. The CDR3 sequence: CATSREGQGNLNEKLFF. The CDR3 DNA is TGTGCCACCAGCAGAGAGGGACAGGGGAATCTAAATGAAAAACTGTTTTTT.

J is TRBJ2-5 and V is TRBV4-3; D is unclear. V lost 1 base to trimming and J lost 4 bases, with 10 bases between them. The CDR3 is 14 residues long. From germline, CDR1 is LGHNA and CDR2 YSLEER. The CDR3 DNA sequence: TGCGCCAGCAGCCAAGTGAAGGCCGGAGAGACCCAGTACTTC. This translates into CASSQVKAGETQYF.

The genes are TRBV11-1 and TRBJ2-3; 8 bases align to TRBD2. The CDR3 has 13 amino acids. CDR1 SGHAT and CDR2 FQDESV come from the germline V gene (reference sequence). With V trimmed by 7 bases and J by 6 bases, 6 bases remained unmatched. CDR3 amino acids: CASITSGSDTQYF. The CDR3 DNA follows: TGTGCCAGCATCACGAGCGGGAGTGATACGCAGTATTTT.

CDR3: CASSQYTGGYGYTF. The CDR3 DNA reads as TGTGCCAGCAGCCAATATACAGGAGGCTATGGCTACACCTTC. The V call is TRBV28, the J call TRBJ1-2; D is possibly TRBD1 (5 bases). Germline V CDR1 and CDR2: MDHEN, SYDVKM. This CDR3 region has 14 residues. The ends were cut back, 6 bases at V and 4 bases at J, with 15 bases in the middle.

This clonotype came up once. The CDR3 region has the DNA TGTGCCAACAGCCTGCAGCGGGGGCTTAGAGGAGCGGGGATACACAATGAGCAGTTCTTC. This sequence encodes CANSLQRGLRGAGIHNEQFF. The rearrangement links TRBV28 to TRBJ2-1, with TRBD2 matching over 8 bases. Germline CDR1 reads MDHEN; CDR2 reads SYDVKM. This CDR3 region has 20 residues. J lost 5 bases, V lost 10 bases, and 28 bases had no gene match.

V and J are TRBV12-3 or TRBV12-4 and TRBJ1-1; D is ambiguous. Trimming cost V 7 bases and J 0 bases, with 9 bases left between them. The CDR3 extends over 13 amino acids. This chain's CDR3 is CASNPPMNTEAFF. The CDR3, as DNA: TGTGCCAGCAATCCTCCAATGAACACTGAAGCTTTCTTT.

The chain carries TRBV7-9 and TRBJ2-1; D is uncertain. V was shortened by 7 bases and J by 8 bases, with 9 bases between the two germline ends. The germline V gene has CDR1 SEHNR and CDR2 FQNEAQ (reference sequence). This CDR3 has 11 residues. The DNA for the CDR3 is TGTGCCAGCATATCCCAGGATGAGCAGTTCTTC. It codes for CASISQDEQFF.

The chain carries TRBV4-1 and TRBJ2-3; D perhaps matches TRBD1 (5 bases). This CDR3 spans 15 amino acids. Germline V CDR1 and CDR2: MGHRA, YSYEKL. Trimming took 0 bases from V and 4 from J, leaving 11 bases between them. CDR3 region: CASSQEVQGPDTQYF. CDR3 DNA: TGCGCCAGCAGCCAAGAGGTCCAGGGCCCAGATACGCAGTATTTT.

This clonotype was picked up a small number of times. The V call is TRBV6-5, the J call TRBJ2-5, with a possible D match to TRBD2 (6 bases). V shed 0 bases and J shed 5 bases, with 13 bases lying between them. CDR3 length equals 15 residues. The V gene's germline CDR1 is MNHEY and CDR2 SVGAGI. CDR3 in DNA: TGTGCCAGCAGTTACTCAACTCAAGGGAGGGAGACCCAGTACTTC. Translation: CASSYSTQGRETQYF.

The chain joins TRBV7-9 to TRBJ2-5, with 9 bases lining up with TRBD1. The CDR3 runs to 15 residues. Germline values: CDR1 SEHNR, CDR2 FQNEAQ (reference sequence). J lost 5 bases, V lost 0 bases, and 4 bases had no gene match. CDR3 amino acids: CASSLAQGAMETQYF. The CDR3 coding sequence is TGTGCCAGCAGCTTAGCACAGGGGGCGATGGAGACCCAGTACTTC. Combining the CDR3 with reference TRBV7-9 and TRBJ2-5 gives the whole variable domain DTGVSQNPRHKITKRGQNVTFRCDPISEHNRLYWYRQTLGQGPEFLTYFQNEAQLEKSRLLSDRFSAERPKGSFSTLEIQRTEQGDSAMYLCASSLAQGAMETQYFGPGTRLLVL.

The chain carries TRBV2 and TRBJ2-4; D remains ambiguous. The end of the DNA fits TRBJ2-5 better, so the J call may be wrong. This CDR3 region has 12 residues. Germline lookup yields CDR1 SNHLY and CDR2 FYNNEI. The CDR3 DNA is TGTGCCACCAGACGGATGTGGGAGACCCAGTACTTC. It yields the protein CATRRMWETQYF.

The chain joins TRBV3-1 to TRBJ2-3; 9 nucleotides agree with TRBD2. Trimming took 0 bases from V and 5 from J; bases not matched to a gene: 12. Germline-derived CDR1 and CDR2 are LGHDT and YNNKEL (reference sequence). The CDR3 is 18 amino acids. Here the CDR3 DNA reads TGTGCCAGCAGCCAAGAAGTACGGGCTAGCGGGGCTAGAGATACGCAGTATTTT. It specifies CASSQEVRASGARDTQYF.

J is TRBJ2-1 and V is TRBV7-8, with D perhaps matching TRBD2 (7 bases). V lost 7 bases, J lost 6 bases, and 19 bases lay in between. Germline loops: CDR1 SGHVS, CDR2 FQNEAQ. The CDR3 loop spans 15 amino acids. For the CDR3, the DNA is TGTGCCAGCAAAAAGCTTAGGGGGGGCCTCAATGAGCAGTTCTTC. It codes for CASKKLRGGLNEQFF.

This clonotype was counted between two and nine times. The V gene is TRBV6-7, the J gene TRBJ1-2, with a weak D call TRBD1 (6 bases). TRBV6-7 is recorded as an ORF, its role being uncertain. With 6 bases removed from V and 4 bases from J, the gap between germline ends came to 24 bases. The CDR3 runs 17 residues. The DNA of the CDR3 is TGTGCCAGCAGCCCGAGCCCGGGCCGGGGGCCATGCTATGGCTACACCTTC. The encoded protein is CASSPSPGRGPCYGYTF.

The chain joins TRBV7-8 to TRBJ1-1; D is unresolved. Trimming shortened V by 8 bases and J by 1 base, and 8 bases separated the two germline ends. Germline-derived CDR1 and CDR2 are SGHVS and FQNEAQ. CDR3 length equals 12 residues. CDR3 region: CASGMKNTEAFF. CDR3 coding DNA: TGTGCCAGCGGTATGAAGAACACTGAAGCTTTCTTT.

V is TRBV4-1 and J is TRBJ2-7; TRBD2 agrees at 8 bases. Trimming at V came to 0 bases and at J to 1 base, leaving 2 bases not matched to a gene. This CDR3 contains 15 residues. Germline CDR1 and CDR2: MGHRA and YSYEKL. CDR3 sequence: CASSQEASGSYEQYF. The CDR3 nucleotides read TGCGCCAGCAGCCAAGAGGCTAGCGGGTCCTACGAGCAGTACTTC.